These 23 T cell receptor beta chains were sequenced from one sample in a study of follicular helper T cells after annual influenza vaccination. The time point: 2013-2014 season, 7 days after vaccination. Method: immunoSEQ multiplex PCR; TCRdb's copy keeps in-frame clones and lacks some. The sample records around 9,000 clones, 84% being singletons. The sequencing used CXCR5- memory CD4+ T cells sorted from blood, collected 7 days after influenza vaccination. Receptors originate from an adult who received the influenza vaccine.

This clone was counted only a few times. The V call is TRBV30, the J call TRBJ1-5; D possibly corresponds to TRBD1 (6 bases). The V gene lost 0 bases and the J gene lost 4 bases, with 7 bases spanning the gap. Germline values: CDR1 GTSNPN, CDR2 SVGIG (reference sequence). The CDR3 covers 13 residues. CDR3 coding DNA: TGTGCCTGGAGTGTACAGGGAAATCAGCCCCAGCATTTT. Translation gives CAWSVQGNQPQHF.

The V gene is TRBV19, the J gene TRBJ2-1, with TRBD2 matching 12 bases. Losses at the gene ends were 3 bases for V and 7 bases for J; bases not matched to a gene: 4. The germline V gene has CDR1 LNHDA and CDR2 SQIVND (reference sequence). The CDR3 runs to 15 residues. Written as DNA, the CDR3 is TGTGCCAGTAGTATCACACTAGCGGGAGGAAATGAGCAGTTCTTC. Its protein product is CASSITLAGGNEQFF.

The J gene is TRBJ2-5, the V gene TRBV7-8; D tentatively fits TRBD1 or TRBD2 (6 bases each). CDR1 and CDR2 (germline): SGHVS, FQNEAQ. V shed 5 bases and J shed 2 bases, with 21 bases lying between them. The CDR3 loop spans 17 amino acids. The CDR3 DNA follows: TGTGCCAGCAGCACACCCCTGGGGGGCGTTCGACAAGAGACCCAGTACTTC. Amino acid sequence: CASSTPLGGVRQETQYF. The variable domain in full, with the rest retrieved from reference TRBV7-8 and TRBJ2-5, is GAGVSQSPRYKVAKRGQDVALRCDPISGHVSLFWYQQALGQGPEFLTYFQNEAQLDKSGLPSDRFFAERPEGSVSTLKIQRTQQEDSAVYLCASSTPLGGVRQETQYFGPGTRLLVL.

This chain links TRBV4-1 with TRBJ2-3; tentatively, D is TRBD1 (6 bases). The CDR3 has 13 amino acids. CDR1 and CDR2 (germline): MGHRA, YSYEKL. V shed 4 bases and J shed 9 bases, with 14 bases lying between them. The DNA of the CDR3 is TGCGCCAGCAGCCGAGAGGGACACTCAACGCAGTATTTT. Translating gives CASSREGHSTQYF.

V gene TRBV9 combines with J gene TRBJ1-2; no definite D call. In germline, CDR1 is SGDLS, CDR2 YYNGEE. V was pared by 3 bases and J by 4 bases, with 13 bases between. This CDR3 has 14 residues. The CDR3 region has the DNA TGTGCCAGCAGCGCCCAGATGGGTAGCTATGGCTACACCTTC. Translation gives CASSAQMGSYGYTF.

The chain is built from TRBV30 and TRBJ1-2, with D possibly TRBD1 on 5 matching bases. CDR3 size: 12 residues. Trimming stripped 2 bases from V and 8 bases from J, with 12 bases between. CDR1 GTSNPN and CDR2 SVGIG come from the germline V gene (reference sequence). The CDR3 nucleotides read TGTGCCTGGAGTTGGAGGGGAGGAGGCTACACCTTC. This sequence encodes CAWSWRGGGYTF.

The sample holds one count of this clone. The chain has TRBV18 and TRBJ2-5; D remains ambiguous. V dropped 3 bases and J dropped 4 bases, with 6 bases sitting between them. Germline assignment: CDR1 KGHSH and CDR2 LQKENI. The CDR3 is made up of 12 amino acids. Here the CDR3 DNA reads TGTGCCAGCTCACCGACCCGAGAGACCCAGTACTTC. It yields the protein CASSPTRETQYF.

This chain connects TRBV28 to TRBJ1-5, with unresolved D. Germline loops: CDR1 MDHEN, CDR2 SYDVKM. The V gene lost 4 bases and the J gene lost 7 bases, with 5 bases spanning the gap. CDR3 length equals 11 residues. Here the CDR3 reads CASSSRQPQHF. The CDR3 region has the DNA TGTGCCAGCAGTTCTCGGCAGCCCCAGCATTTT.

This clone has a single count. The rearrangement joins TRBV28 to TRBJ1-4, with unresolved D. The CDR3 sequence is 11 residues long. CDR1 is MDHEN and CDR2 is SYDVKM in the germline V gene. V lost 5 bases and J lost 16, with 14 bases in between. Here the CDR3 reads CASSHAGRKFF. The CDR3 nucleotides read TGTGCCAGCAGTCACGCGGGCCGCAAGTTTTTT.

The CDR3 DNA reads TGTGCCAGCAGCAGAACTAGTCCCGCTCTTGGGGAGCTGTTTTTT. Protein sequence: CASSRTSPALGELFF. The chain is built from TRBV6-5 and TRBJ2-2; D might be TRBD2 (5 bases). The CDR3 sequence is 15 residues long. Trimming cost V 6 bases and J 8 bases, with 19 bases left between them. Per germline, CDR1 MNHEY and CDR2 SVGAGI.

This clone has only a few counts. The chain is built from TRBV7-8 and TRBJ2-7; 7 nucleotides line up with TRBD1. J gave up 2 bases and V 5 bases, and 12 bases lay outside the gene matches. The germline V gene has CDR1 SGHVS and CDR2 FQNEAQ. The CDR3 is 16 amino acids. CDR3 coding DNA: TGTGCCAGCAGCCTAGGACAGGCGGGTAAGACCTACGAGCAGTACTTC. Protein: CASSLGQAGKTYEQYF.

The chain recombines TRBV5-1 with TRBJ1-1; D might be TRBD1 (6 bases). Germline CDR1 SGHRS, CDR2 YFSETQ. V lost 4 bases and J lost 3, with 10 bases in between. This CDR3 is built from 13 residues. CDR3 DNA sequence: TGCGCCAGCAGCCAGGGGCCGGACACTGAAGCTTTCTTT. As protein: CASSQGPDTEAFF.

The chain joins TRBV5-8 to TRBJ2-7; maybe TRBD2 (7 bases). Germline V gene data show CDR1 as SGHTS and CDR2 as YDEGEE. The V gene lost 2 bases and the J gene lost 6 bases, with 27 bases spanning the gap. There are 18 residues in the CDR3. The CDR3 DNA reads TGTGCCAGCAGCTTACCGGGGGGCCGTCCGGAGGCCGGAGGCGAGCAGTACTTC. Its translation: CASSLPGGRPEAGGEQYF. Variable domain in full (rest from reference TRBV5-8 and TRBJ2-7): EAGVTQSPTHLIKTRGQQATLRCSPISGHTSVYWYQQALGLGLQFLLWYDEGEERNRGNFPPRFSGRQFPNYSSELNVNALELEDSALYLCASSLPGGRPEAGGEQYFGPGTRLTVT.

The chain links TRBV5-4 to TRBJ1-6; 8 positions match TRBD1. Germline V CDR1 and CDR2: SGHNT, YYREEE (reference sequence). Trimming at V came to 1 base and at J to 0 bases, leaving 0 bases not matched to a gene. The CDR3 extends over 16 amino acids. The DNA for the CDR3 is TGTGCCAGCAGCTTGACAGGGGGCTCCTATAATTCACCCCTCCACTTT. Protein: CASSLTGGSYNSPLHF.

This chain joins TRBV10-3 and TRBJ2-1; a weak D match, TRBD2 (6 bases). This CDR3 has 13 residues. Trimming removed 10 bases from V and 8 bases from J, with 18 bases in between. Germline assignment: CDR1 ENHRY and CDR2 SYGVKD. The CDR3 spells CATRTTSGDEQFF. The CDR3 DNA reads TGTGCCACCCGGACTACTTCGGGGGATGAGCAGTTCTTC.

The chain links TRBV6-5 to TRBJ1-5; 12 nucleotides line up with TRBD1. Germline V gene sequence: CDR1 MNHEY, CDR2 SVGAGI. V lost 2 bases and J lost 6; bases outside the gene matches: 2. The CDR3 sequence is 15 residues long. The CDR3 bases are TGTGCCAGCAGTTACGGGACAGGGGGCCGTCAGCCCCAGCATTTT. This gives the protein CASSYGTGGRQPQHF.

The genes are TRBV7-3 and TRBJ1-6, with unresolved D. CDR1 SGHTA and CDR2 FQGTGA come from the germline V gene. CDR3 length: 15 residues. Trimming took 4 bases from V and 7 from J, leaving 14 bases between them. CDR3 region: CASSSSGRSNSPLHF. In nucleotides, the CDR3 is TGTGCCAGCAGCTCCTCCGGACGAAGCAATTCACCCCTCCACTTT.

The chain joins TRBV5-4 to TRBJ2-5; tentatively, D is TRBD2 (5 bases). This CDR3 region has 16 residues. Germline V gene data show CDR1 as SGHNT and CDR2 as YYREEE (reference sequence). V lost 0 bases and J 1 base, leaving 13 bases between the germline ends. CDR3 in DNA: TGTGCCAGCAGCTTGGGAGGGAGCTCCCGCCAAGAGACCCAGTACTTC. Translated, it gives CASSLGGSSRQETQYF.

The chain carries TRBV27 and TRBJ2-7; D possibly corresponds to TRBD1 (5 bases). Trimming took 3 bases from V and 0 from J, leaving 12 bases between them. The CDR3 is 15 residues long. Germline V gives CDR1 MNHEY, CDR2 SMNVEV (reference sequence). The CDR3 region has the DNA TGTGCCAGCAGTTTTGGGCGACAGCCCTCCTACGAGCAGTACTTC. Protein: CASSFGRQPSYEQYF.

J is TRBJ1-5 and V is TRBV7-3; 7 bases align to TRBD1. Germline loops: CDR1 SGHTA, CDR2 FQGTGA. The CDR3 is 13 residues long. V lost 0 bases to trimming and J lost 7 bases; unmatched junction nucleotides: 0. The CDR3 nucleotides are TGTGCCAGCAGCTTAACAGGGGGCCAGCCCCAGCATTTT. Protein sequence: CASSLTGGQPQHF.

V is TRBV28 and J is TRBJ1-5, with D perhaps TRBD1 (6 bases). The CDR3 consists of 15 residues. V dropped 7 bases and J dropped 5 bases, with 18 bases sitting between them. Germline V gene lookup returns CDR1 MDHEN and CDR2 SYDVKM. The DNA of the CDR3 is TGTGCCAGCAAAGGAACAGGGATAGGGGATCAGCCCCAGCATTTT. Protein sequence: CASKGTGIGDQPQHF.

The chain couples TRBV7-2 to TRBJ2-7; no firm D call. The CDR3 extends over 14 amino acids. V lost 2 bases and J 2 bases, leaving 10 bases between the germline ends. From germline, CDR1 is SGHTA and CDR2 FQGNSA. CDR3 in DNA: TGTGCCAGCAGCTTACGCAGCAGTCCCTACGAGCAGTACTTC. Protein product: CASSLRSSPYEQYF. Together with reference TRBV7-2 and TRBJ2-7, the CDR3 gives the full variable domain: GAGVSQSPSNKVTEKGKDVELRCDPISGHTALYWYRQSLGQGLEFLIYFQGNSAPDKSGLPSDRFSAERTGGSVSTLTIQRTQQEDSAVYLCASSLRSSPYEQYFGPGTRLTVT.

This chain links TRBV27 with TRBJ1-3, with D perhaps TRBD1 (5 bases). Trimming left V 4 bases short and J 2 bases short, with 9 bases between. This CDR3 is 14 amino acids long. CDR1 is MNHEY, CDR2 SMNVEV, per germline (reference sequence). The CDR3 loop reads CASSSSTAGNTIYF. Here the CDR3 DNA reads TGTGCCAGCAGTTCCTCGACAGCTGGAAACACCATATATTTT.